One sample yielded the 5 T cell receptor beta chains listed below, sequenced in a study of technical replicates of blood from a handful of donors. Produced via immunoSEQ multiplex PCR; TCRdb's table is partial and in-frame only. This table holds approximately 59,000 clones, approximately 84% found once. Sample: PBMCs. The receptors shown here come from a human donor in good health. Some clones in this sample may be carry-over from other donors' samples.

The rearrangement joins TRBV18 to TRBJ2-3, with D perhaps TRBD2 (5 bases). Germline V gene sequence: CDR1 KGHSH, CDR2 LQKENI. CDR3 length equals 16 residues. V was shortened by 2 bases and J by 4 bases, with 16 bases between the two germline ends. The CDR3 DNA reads TGTGCCAGCTCACCAAAGGGTGGGAAGGGAGCAGATACGCAGTATTTT. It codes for CASSPKGGKGADTQYF.

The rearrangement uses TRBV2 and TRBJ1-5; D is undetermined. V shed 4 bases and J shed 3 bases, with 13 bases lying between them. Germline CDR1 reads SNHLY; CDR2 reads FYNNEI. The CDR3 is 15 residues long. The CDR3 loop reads CASSVLGTNNQPQHF. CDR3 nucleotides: TGTGCCAGCAGTGTCCTGGGCACAAACAATCAGCCCCAGCATTTT.

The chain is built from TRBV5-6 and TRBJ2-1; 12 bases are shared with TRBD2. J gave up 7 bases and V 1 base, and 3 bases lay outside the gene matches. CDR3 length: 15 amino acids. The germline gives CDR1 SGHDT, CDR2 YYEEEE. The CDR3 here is CASSLTSGRWNEQFF. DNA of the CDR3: TGTGCCAGCAGCTTGACTAGCGGGAGGTGGAATGAGCAGTTCTTC.

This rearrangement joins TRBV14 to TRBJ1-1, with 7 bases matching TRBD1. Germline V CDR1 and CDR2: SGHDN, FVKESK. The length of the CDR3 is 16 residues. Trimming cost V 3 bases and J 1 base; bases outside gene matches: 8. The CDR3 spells CASSHRLGGANTEAFF. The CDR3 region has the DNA TGTGCCAGCAGCCACAGACTAGGGGGCGCGAACACTGAAGCTTTCTTT.

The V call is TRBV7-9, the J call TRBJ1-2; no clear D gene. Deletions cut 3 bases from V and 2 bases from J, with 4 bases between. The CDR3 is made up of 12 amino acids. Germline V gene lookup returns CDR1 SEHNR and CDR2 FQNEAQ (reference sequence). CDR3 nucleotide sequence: TGTGCCAGCAGCTTCGGGAACTATGGCTACACCTTC. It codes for CASSFGNYGYTF.